The 16 T cell receptor beta chains given below trace back to one sample, sequenced in a study of blood T cell repertoires in COVID-19. This table comes from immunoSEQ multiplex PCR, and its TCRdb copy is limited to in-frame clones, with some not included. The sample includes 200,000 to 250,000 clones, around nine tenths of them seen just once. Sequencing was performed on PBMCs or T cells enriched from blood (not recorded which). The receptor set was obtained from a woman aged 45-59 years with acute COVID-19.

This clone was counted at least ten times. J is TRBJ1-2 and V is TRBV10-3, with D perhaps TRBD1 (6 bases). Germline loops: CDR1 ENHRY, CDR2 SYGVKD. The CDR3 is made up of 15 amino acids. V dropped 2 bases and J dropped 0 bases, with 10 bases sitting between them. The CDR3 is CAISERDTPNYGYTF. The CDR3, as DNA: TGTGCCATCAGTGAGCGGGACACTCCTAACTATGGCTACACCTTC.

The chain recombines TRBV18 with TRBJ2-7; D is possibly TRBD2 (6 bases). The CDR3 length is 14 residues. CDR1 is KGHSH, CDR2 LQKENI, per germline. The V and J ends lost 2 bases and 3 bases respectively, with 11 bases between them. Here the CDR3 DNA reads TGTGCCAGCTCACCAGGACTATCAATCTACGAGCAGTACTTC. Translating gives CASSPGLSIYEQYF.

A single count supports this clone. This sequence joins TRBV24-1 and TRBJ2-1; D ambiguous. Germline V CDR1 and CDR2: KGHDR, SFDVKD. The V gene lost 4 bases and the J gene lost 3 bases, with 9 bases spanning the gap. This CDR3 has 14 residues. CDR3 sequence (DNA): TGTGCCACCAGTGACCCGAACATCTACAATGAGCAGTTCTTC. It specifies CATSDPNIYNEQFF.

The chain links TRBV6-2 or TRBV6-3 to TRBJ1-1; D call uncertain. CDR3 length: 14 amino acids. Trimming removed 7 bases at V and 6 bases at J, with 18 bases between. Germline-derived CDR1 and CDR2 are MNHEY and SVGEGT. Here the CDR3 DNA reads TGTGCCAGCACCCCCGCCGGGAGGTTGCCTGAAGCTTTCTTT. Amino acid sequence: CASTPAGRLPEAFF.

This chain connects TRBV9 to TRBJ2-5; 10 nucleotides agree with TRBD2. Per germline, CDR1 SGDLS and CDR2 YYNGEE. With V trimmed by 0 bases and J by 2 bases, 4 bases remained unmatched. The CDR3 sequence is 16 residues long. The CDR3, as DNA: TGTGCCAGCAGCGTAGAAGCGGGACTAGCGCAAGAGACCCAGTACTTC. Translating it yields CASSVEAGLAQETQYF.

The V and J genes are TRBV6-2 or TRBV6-3 and TRBJ2-7; TRBD2 aligns across 9 bases. The CDR3 is 14 residues long. The germline V gene encodes CDR1 MNHEY and CDR2 SVGEGT. V was pared by 6 bases and J by 7 bases, with 10 bases of the junction left unmatched. The CDR3 sequence: CASSPGTSLQEQYF. CDR3 DNA: TGTGCCAGCAGCCCCGGGACTAGCCTCCAGGAGCAGTACTTC.

This chain joins TRBV11-2 and TRBJ1-1; D is ambiguous. CDR1 is SGHAT and CDR2 is FQNNGV in the germline V gene. The CDR3 consists of 14 residues. V lost 1 base to trimming and J lost 4 bases, with 10 bases between them. The DNA for the CDR3 is TGTGCCAGCAGCTTAGCCCCCGCGAGCACTGAAGCTTTCTTT. Protein product: CASSLAPASTEAFF.

This clone was picked up a small number of times. The V and J genes are TRBV6-5 and TRBJ2-5, with D possibly matching TRBD2 (5 bases). This CDR3 is 12 amino acids long. In germline, CDR1 is MNHEY, CDR2 SVGAGI. The ends were cut back, 8 bases at V and 1 base at J, with 8 bases in the middle. The CDR3: CASRGIQETQYF. The DNA of the CDR3 is TGTGCCAGCCGGGGTATCCAAGAGACCCAGTACTTC.

The chain combines TRBV6-5 with TRBJ2-1; D remains unclear. Trimming left V 4 bases short and J 0 bases short, with 13 bases between. The germline gives CDR1 MNHEY, CDR2 SVGAGI. The CDR3 is 16 residues long. The DNA for the CDR3 is TGTGCCAGCAGTTTCGCCAGATCCTTCTCCTACAATGAGCAGTTCTTC. It codes for CASSFARSFSYNEQFF.

V and J are TRBV5-6 and TRBJ2-7, with D perhaps TRBD2 (5 bases). V was shortened by 2 bases and J by 0 bases, with 9 bases between the two germline ends. From germline, CDR1 is SGHDT and CDR2 YYEEEE. This CDR3 spans 14 amino acids. CDR3: CASSFGLSSYEQYF. The CDR3 DNA reads TGTGCCAGCAGCTTTGGACTGAGCTCCTACGAGCAGTACTTC.

In its sample, this clone was seen once. V is TRBV9 and J is TRBJ2-1; TRBD2 matches at 9 bases. The V and J ends lost 5 bases and 4 bases, in that order; junction bases with no gene match: 4. The length of the CDR3 is 14 residues. The germline gives CDR1 SGDLS, CDR2 YYNGEE. CDR3 in amino acids: CASSLAGLYNEQFF. The CDR3 DNA is TGTGCCAGCAGTCTAGCGGGATTATACAATGAGCAGTTCTTC.

This clone has just one count. The J gene is TRBJ1-4, the V gene TRBV21-1; TRBD1 is the table's D call and was not checked against the DNA. TRBV21-1 is listed as a pseudogene. This CDR3 is built from 16 residues. The CDR3 here is CASSKMKDREDEKLFF. DNA of the CDR3: TGTGCCAGCAGCAAAATGAAGGACAGGGAAGATGAAAAACTGTTTTTT.

The chain links TRBV28 to TRBJ1-5, with D hard to call. The V gene's germline CDR1 is MDHEN and CDR2 SYDVKM. With 7 bases removed from V and 0 bases from J, the gap between germline ends came to 16 bases. The CDR3 is made up of 16 amino acids. DNA for the CDR3: TGTGCCAGCAACATCCATGGTGATTATAGCAATCAGCCCCAGCATTTT. This encodes CASNIHGDYSNQPQHF.

The V call is TRBV6-6, the J call TRBJ1-1; 7 bases line up with TRBD1. The CDR3 spans 13 residues. CDR1 MNHNY and CDR2 SVGAGI come from the germline V gene (reference sequence). Unmatched junction bases numbered 10, after V lost 6 bases and J lost 9 bases. The CDR3 region is CASRFEGAPKAFF. CDR3 bases: TGTGCCAGCAGATTTGAGGGGGCCCCTAAAGCTTTCTTT.

There are a few counts of this clone. This chain links TRBV27 with TRBJ1-5; 8 bases map to TRBD1. The CDR3 consists of 14 residues. With V trimmed by 5 bases and J by 7 bases, 7 bases remained unmatched. Germline CDR1 is MNHEY and CDR2 is SMNVEV (reference sequence). The CDR3 nucleotides are TGTGCCAGCAGTCAATATACAGGGGGGCAGCCCCAGCATTTT. Its translation is CASSQYTGGQPQHF.

The rearrangement uses TRBV7-9 and TRBJ1-2, with 7 positions matching TRBD1. CDR1 is SEHNR and CDR2 is FQNEAQ in the germline V gene (reference sequence). V trimming: 5 bases; J trimming: 1 base; junction bases outside the gene matches: 7. The CDR3 runs 15 residues. The CDR3 here is CASSARGQVNYGYTF. The CDR3 DNA is TGTGCCAGCAGCGCTAGAGGACAGGTTAACTATGGCTACACCTTC.